This T cell receptor beta chain was identified in a study of T-cell reconstitution after alpha-beta-depleted transplantation in children. Unique molecular identifiers were incorporated during preparation of the TCRbeta library. TCRdb processed the PCR reads anew with MiXCR; each CDR3 protein has one entry. The repertoire has 60,000 to 100,000 distinct CDR3 sequences, 15% to 20% of them found once; the top ten carry approximately 55%. Germline V gives CDR1 SGHAT, CDR2 FQNNGV. The CDR3 consists of 14 residues. Trimming cost V 2 bases and J 6 bases, with 13 bases left between them. This clonotype was recorded at least ten times.

This sequence joins TRBV11-2 and TRBJ1-2; no clear D gene. This receptor was taken from a male patient aged 2-15 years who had a stem cell transplant for acute lymphoblastic leukemia, so the T cells may come from the graft donor. The sequencing used PBMCs, mostly from graft donor cells, collected 360 days after TCRalphabeta/CD19-depleted stem cell transplant. The DNA for the CDR3 is TGTGCCAGCAGCTTATTGAGCCTTGGCAATGGCTACACCTTC. This sequence encodes CASSLLSLGNGYTF.